This is a list of T cell receptor beta chains from one sample in a study of cytomegalovirus exposure and HLA in healthy donors. Clones were sequenced by immunoSEQ multiplex PCR, and TCRdb holds only the in-frame ones, with some missing. Of under 150,000 clones in the sample, roughly four fifths were seen once. Source material: PBMCs. All receptors come from a human donor in good health. The CDR3 runs from the conserved cysteine through the conserved F or W. Fields, in order: V gene, J gene, clone size, CDR3 length, D gene, CDR3 DNA, CDR3 protein. The D gene is left open where the match is weak. Only part of the rows carry a size: once, few, many, or a class if the clone is expanded.

V: TRBV7-9; J: TRBJ1-4; size: NA; length: 14; D: NA; DNA: TGTGCCAGCAGCTTAAACAGGGCCAATGAAAAACTGTTTTTT; CDR3: CASSLNRANEKLFF
V: TRBV9; J: TRBJ1-1; size: NA; length: 13; D: NA; DNA: TGTGCCAGCAGCGTAGGCGCGGGGACTGAAGCTTTCTTT; CDR3: CASSVGAGTEAFF
V: TRBV5-1; J: TRBJ2-1; size: once; length: 17; D: TRBD2; DNA: TGCGCCAGCAGCTTGGTTCTCGGGGGGGAGGGGGTCAATGAGCAGTTCTTC; CDR3: CASSLVLGGEGVNEQFF
V: TRBV27; J: TRBJ1-6; size: NA; length: 14; D: NA; DNA: TGTGCCAGCAGCACATGGGGCCGCGATTCACCCCTCCACTTT; CDR3: CASSTWGRDSPLHF
V: TRBV7-3; J: TRBJ2-2; size: NA; length: 16; D: TRBD2; DNA: TGTGCCAGCAGCTACCTCGGGGGGGCCAACACCGGGGAGCTGTTTTTT; CDR3: CASSYLGGANTGELFF
V: TRBV28; J: TRBJ1-2; size: NA; length: 14; D: TRBD1; DNA: TGTGCCAGCAGATCAGGGGGCGCGGGCTATGGCTACACCTTC; CDR3: CASRSGGAGYGYTF
V: TRBV5-8; J: TRBJ2-7; size: NA; length: 14; D: NA; DNA: TGTGCCAGCAGCTTGGATTTCAACTCCTACGAGCAGTACTTC; CDR3: CASSLDFNSYEQYF
V: TRBV9; J: TRBJ1-2; size: NA; length: 16; D: TRBD1; DNA: TGTGCCAGCAGCGCAGCCCTCCAGGGGGCGCTTGGTGGCTACACCTTC; CDR3: CASSAALQGALGGYTF
V: TRBV5-1; J: TRBJ2-2; size: NA; length: 16; D: TRBD2; DNA: TGCGCCAGCAGCAGAGGACTAGCGGGGAACACCGGGGAGCTGTTTTTT; CDR3: CASSRGLAGNTGELFF
V: TRBV11-2; J: TRBJ2-2; size: NA; length: 15; D: NA; DNA: TGTGCCAGCAGCTTTAGCGGAATCAACACCGGGGAGCTGTTTTTT; CDR3: CASSFSGINTGELFF
V: TRBV5-5; J: TRBJ2-1; size: few; length: 14; D: TRBD2; DNA: TGTGCCAGCAGCTTACACGGGAGGGTGAATGAGCAGTTCTTC; CDR3: CASSLHGRVNEQFF
V: TRBV5-1; J: TRBJ2-7; size: NA; length: 14; D: TRBD1; DNA: TGCGCCAGCAGCTTAGGACAGGGAGGCAACGAGCAGTACTTC; CDR3: CASSLGQGGNEQYF
V: TRBV29-1; J: TRBJ2-1; size: NA; length: 12; D: NA; DNA: TGCAGCGTTGACGGGGTCTACAATGAGCAGTTCTTC; CDR3: CSVDGVYNEQFF
V: TRBV10-3; J: TRBJ1-2; size: NA; length: 15; D: NA; DNA: TGTGCCATCAGTGAGTCCGGACAGCCCAACTATGGCTACACCTTC; CDR3: CAISESGQPNYGYTF